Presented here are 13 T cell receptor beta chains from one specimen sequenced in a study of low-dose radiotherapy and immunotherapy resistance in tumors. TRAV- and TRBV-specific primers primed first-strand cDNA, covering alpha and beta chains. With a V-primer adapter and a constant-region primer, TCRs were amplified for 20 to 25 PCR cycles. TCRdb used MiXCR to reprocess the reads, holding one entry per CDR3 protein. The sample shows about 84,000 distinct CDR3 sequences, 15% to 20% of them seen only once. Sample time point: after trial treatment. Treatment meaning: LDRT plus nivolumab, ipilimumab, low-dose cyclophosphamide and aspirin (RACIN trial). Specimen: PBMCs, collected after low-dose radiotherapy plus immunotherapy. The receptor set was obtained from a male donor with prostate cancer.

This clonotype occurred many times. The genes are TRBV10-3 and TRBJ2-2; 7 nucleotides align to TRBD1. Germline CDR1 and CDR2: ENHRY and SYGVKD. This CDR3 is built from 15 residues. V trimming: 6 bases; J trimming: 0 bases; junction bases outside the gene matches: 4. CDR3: CAIRSDRSNTGELFF. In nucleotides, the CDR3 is TGTGCCATCAGGTCGGACAGGTCGAACACCGGGGAGCTGTTTTTT.

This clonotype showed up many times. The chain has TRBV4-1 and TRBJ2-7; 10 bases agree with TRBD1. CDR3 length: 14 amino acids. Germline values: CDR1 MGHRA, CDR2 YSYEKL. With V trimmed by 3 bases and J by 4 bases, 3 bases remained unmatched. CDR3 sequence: CASSHDRGRYEQYF. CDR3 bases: TGCGCCAGCAGCCACGACAGGGGGCGTTACGAGCAGTACTTC.

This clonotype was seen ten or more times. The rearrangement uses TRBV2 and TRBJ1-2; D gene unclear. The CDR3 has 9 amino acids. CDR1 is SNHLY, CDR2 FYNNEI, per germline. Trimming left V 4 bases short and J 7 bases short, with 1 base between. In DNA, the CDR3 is TGTGCCAGCAGTGGTGGCTACACCTTC. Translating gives CASSGGYTF.

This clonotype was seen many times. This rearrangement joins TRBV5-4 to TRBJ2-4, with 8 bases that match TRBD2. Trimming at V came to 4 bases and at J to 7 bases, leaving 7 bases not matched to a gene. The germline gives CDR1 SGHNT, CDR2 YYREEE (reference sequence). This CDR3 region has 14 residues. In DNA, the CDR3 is TGTGCCAGCAGCGTTCGGGAGGGCCTGAACATTCAGTACTTC. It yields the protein CASSVREGLNIQYF.

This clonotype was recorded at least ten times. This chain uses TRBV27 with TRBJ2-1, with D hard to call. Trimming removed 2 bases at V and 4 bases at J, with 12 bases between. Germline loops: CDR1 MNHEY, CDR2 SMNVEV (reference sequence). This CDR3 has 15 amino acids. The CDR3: CASSLRGMEYNEQFF. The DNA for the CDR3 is TGTGCCAGCAGTTTACGTGGGATGGAGTACAATGAGCAGTTCTTC.

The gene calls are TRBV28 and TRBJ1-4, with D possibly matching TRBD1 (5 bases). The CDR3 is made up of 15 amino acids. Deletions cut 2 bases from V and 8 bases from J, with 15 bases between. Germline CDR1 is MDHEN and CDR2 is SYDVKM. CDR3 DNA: TGTGCCAGCAGTTTACCCGGTGGAGGGGTCGAAAAACTGTTTTTT. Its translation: CASSLPGGGVEKLFF.

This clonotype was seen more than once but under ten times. This CDR3 reads CARPPSRGHSGANVLTF. The CDR3 bases are TGTGCCAGGCCCCCATCCCGGGGGCACTCTGGGGCCAACGTCCTGACTTTC. The rearrangement joins TRBV7-2 to TRBJ2-6; D possibly uses TRBD1 or TRBD2 (6 bases each). The V end was cut by 9 bases, the J end by 0 bases, with 18 bases between. The CDR3 contains 17 residues. Per the germline V gene, CDR1 is SGHTA and CDR2 is FQGNSA.

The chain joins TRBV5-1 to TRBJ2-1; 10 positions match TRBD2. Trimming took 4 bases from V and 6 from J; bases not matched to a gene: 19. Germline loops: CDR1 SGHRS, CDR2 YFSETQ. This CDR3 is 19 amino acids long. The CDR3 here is CASSPPTSGTPRYINEQFF. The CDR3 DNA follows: TGCGCCAGCAGCCCCCCAACTAGCGGGACACCGAGGTACATCAATGAGCAGTTCTTC.

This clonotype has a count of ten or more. The CDR3 spells CASSFGLADDEQYF. The CDR3 nucleotides are TGTGCCAGCAGTTTCGGTCTAGCGGACGACGAGCAGTACTTC. The rearrangement uses TRBV28 and TRBJ2-7; 7 positions agree with TRBD2. The CDR3 sequence is 14 residues long. With 3 bases clipped from V and 5 bases from J, the junction kept 7 bases outside the gene matches. Germline CDR1 and CDR2: MDHEN and SYDVKM.

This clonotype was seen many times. The DNA for the CDR3 is TGCAGTGCTAGGGGGACAGGGAACTCACCCCTCCACTTT. Protein: CSARGTGNSPLHF. The V gene is TRBV20-1, the J gene TRBJ1-6; TRBD1 matches 9 bases. V was pared by 3 bases and J by 10 bases, with 4 bases of the junction left unmatched. This CDR3 is 13 amino acids long. Germline assignment: CDR1 DFQATT and CDR2 SNEGSKA (reference sequence).

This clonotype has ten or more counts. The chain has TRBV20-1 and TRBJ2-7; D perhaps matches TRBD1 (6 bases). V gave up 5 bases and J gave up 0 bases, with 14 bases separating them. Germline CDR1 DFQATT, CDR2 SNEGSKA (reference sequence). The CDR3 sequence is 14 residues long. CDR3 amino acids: CSAPRQARSYEQYF. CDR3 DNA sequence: TGCAGTGCTCCTAGACAGGCACGCTCCTACGAGCAGTACTTC.

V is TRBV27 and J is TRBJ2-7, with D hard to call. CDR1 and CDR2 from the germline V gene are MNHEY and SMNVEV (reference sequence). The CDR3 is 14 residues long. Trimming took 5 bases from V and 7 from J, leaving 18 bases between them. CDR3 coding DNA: TGTGCCAGCAGTCAGACGGTTTTGAATGGGGAGCAGTACTTC. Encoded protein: CASSQTVLNGEQYF.

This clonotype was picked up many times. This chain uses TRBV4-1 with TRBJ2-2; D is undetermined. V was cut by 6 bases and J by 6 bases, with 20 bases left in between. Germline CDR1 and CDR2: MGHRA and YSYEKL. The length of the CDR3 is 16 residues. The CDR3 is CASSQSPALTAGELFF. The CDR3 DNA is TGCGCCAGCAGTCAATCTCCGGCTCTTACGGCCGGGGAGCTGTTTTTT.